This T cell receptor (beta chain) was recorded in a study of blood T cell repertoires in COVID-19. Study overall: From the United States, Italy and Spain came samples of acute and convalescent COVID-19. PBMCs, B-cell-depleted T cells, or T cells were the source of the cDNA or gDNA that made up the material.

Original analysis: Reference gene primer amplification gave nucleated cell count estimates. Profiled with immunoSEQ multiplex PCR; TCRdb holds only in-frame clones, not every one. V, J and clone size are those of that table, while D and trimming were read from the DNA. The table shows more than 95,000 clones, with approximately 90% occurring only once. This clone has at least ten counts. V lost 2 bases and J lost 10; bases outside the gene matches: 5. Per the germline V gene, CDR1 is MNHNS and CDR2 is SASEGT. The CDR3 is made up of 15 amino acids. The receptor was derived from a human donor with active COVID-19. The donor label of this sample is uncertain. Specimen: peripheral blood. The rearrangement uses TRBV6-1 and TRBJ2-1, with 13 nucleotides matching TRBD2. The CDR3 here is CASSETSGGAREQFF. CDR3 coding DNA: TGTGCCAGCAGTGAAACTAGCGGGGGGGCCCGGGAGCAGTTCTTC.